This TCR beta chain was recovered during a study of tumor-infiltrating lymphocytes in primary liver carcinoma. Study summary: Patients diagnosed with primary liver carcinoma received treatment through surgical resection. Study results and caveats: Since sampling was bulk and unsorted, CD4+ and CD8+ repertoires were not compared. Tumor-adjacent and tumor-blood pairs shared less of their repertoires than tumor region pairs shared.

As concerns this clonotype: Its specificity is not known.

Production of TCR beta cDNA used around 0.45 ug total RNA together with a constant-region primer. Amplification in three nested multiplex PCR rounds with slightly modified ARM-PCR gave rise to TCR beta libraries. With TRBV1-TRBV30 forward primers and a C-beta reverse primer, the first two PCR rounds were run for 10 to 11 cycles each. From the multiplex PCR reads, TCRdb called clonotypes with MiXCR, one entry per CDR3 protein. The table includes under 200,000 distinct CDR3 sequences, about two thirds detected once. The researchers obtained blood RNA from unsorted whole blood and also extracted germline DNA. The patients, who had chronic HBV infection, were treatment-naive (untreated). V lost 10 bases and J 4 bases, leaving 23 bases between the germline ends. This CDR3 comprises 16 residues. Germline lookup yields CDR1 MDHEN and CDR2 SYDVKM.

This sequence joins TRBV28 and TRBJ2-1; no clear D gene. Material for sequencing was peripheral blood. This receptor was identified in a woman aged 60-75 years with primary liver carcinoma and hepatitis B virus infection. The CDR3 nucleotides are TGTGCCATCCCTCCCCTCGACAAATTACAGTACAATGAGCAGTTCTTC. Its protein is CAIPPLDKLQYNEQFF.